The 14 T cell receptor beta chains below were found in one sample sequenced in a study of blood T cell repertoires in COVID-19. Profiled with immunoSEQ multiplex PCR; TCRdb holds only in-frame clones, not every one. The sample lists 200,000 to 250,000 clones, 80% to 90% occurring once. The sequenced material came from peripheral blood. These receptors all come from a man younger than 35 with active or convalescent COVID-19.

The gene calls are TRBV28 and TRBJ2-2, with 13 nucleotides matching TRBD2. Germline CDR1 and CDR2: MDHEN and SYDVKM. With 2 bases clipped from V and 6 bases from J, the junction kept 24 bases outside the gene matches. The CDR3 sequence is 23 residues long. The CDR3 nucleotides read TGTGCCAGCAGTTTAGGTCTCTTTGAGGGAGGAGAACGGACTAGCGGGAGTGCCGGGGAGCTGTTTTTT. Amino acid sequence: CASSLGLFEGGERTSGSAGELFF. Variable domain in full (rest from reference TRBV28 and TRBJ2-2): DVKVTQSSRYLVKRTGEKVFLECVQDMDHENMFWYRQDPGLGLRLIYFSYDVKMKEKGDIPEGYSVSREKKERFSLILESASTNQTSMYLCASSLGLFEGGERTSGSAGELFFGEGSRLTVL.

The V gene is TRBV28, the J gene TRBJ2-1; 9 positions match TRBD2. Unmatched junction bases numbered 8, after V lost 5 bases and J lost 6 bases. The CDR3 is 15 residues long. The germline V gene has CDR1 MDHEN and CDR2 SYDVKM. For the CDR3, the DNA is TGTGCCAGCAGTCCGCGGACTAGCGTCGGCAATGAGCAGTTCTTC. This encodes CASSPRTSVGNEQFF.

The chain couples TRBV5-6 to TRBJ2-7; D remains ambiguous. CDR3 length equals 12 residues. Germline V gives CDR1 SGHDT, CDR2 YYEEEE. V lost 7 bases to trimming and J lost 3 bases, with 11 bases between them. The CDR3 sequence: CASGTQDYEQYF. The DNA for the CDR3 is TGTGCCAGCGGCACCCAGGACTACGAGCAGTACTTC.

V gene TRBV7-6 combines with J gene TRBJ2-2; tentative D call: TRBD2 (6 bases). V shed 5 bases and J shed 4 bases, with 14 bases lying between them. Per the germline V gene, CDR1 is SGHVS and CDR2 is FNYEAQ. CDR3 length: 15 residues. In DNA form, the CDR3 reads TGTGCCAGCAGCCCCCGGGACTCCGTCACCGGGGAGCTGTTTTTT. Translating it yields CASSPRDSVTGELFF. The full variable domain, with the rest looked up from reference TRBV7-6 and TRBJ2-2, is GAGVSQSPRYKVTKRGQDVALRCDPISGHVSLYWYRQALGQGPEFLTYFNYEAQQDKSGLPNDRFSAERPEGSISTLTIQRTEQRDSAMYRCASSPRDSVTGELFFGEGSRLTVL.

The chain has TRBV5-1 and TRBJ2-1, with 10 nucleotides matching TRBD2. V was pared by 3 bases and J by 6 bases, with 9 bases of the junction left unmatched. Per germline, CDR1 SGHRS and CDR2 YFSETQ. This CDR3 has 16 amino acids. CDR3 in DNA: TGCGCCAGCAGCTGGACGGGACTAGCGCTTTCCAATGAGCAGTTCTTC. As protein: CASSWTGLALSNEQFF.

The rearrangement uses TRBV11-2 and TRBJ2-2; 8 nucleotides line up with TRBD1. Trimming removed 5 bases from V and 3 bases from J; junction bases left unmatched: 8. The CDR3 sequence is 16 residues long. Germline assignment: CDR1 SGHAT and CDR2 FQNNGV. The CDR3 sequence is CASSHGQGVYTGELFF. The CDR3 nucleotides are TGTGCCAGCAGCCACGGACAGGGAGTCTACACCGGGGAGCTGTTTTTT.

The genes are TRBV19 and TRBJ2-3; 12 bases match TRBD1. The CDR3 has 16 amino acids. Germline V gene data show CDR1 as LNHDA and CDR2 as SQIVND (reference sequence). The trim removed 9 bases at V and 3 bases at J, leaving 10 bases unmatched. This CDR3 is CASQTGTGGWTDTQYF. CDR3 nucleotide sequence: TGTGCCAGCCAAACCGGGACAGGGGGCTGGACAGATACGCAGTATTTT.

The chain uses TRBV7-8 and TRBJ1-6; D perhaps matches TRBD1 (5 bases). Deletions cut 1 base from V and 11 bases from J, with 15 bases between. This CDR3 spans 15 amino acids. CDR1 SGHVS and CDR2 FQNEAQ come from the germline V gene. The CDR3 nucleotides read TGTGCCAGCAGCTTAGATGCAGGGCGCACTACACCCCTCCACTTT. As protein: CASSLDAGRTTPLHF.

The V gene is TRBV10-2, the J gene TRBJ2-1; 9 bases align to TRBD1. After removal of 6 bases from V and 10 bases from J, the junction contained 7 bases not matched to a gene. CDR3 length: 13 amino acids. The V gene's germline CDR1 is WSHSY and CDR2 SAAADI. The CDR3 sequence: CASSPGQGVEQFF. In nucleotides, the CDR3 is TGCGCCAGCAGCCCGGGACAGGGAGTGGAGCAGTTCTTC.

This chain joins TRBV7-2 and TRBJ2-1; TRBD2 aligns across 12 bases. The length of the CDR3 is 16 residues. The germline V gene has CDR1 SGHTA and CDR2 FQGNSA. Germline trimming cut 1 base from V and 8 bases from J; bases unmatched to any gene: 6. CDR3 sequence reads: CASSLGLAGARDEQFF. CDR3 bases: TGTGCCAGCAGCTTAGGACTAGCGGGAGCTCGCGATGAGCAGTTCTTC.

J is TRBJ1-1 and V is TRBV10-2; D is uncertain. Germline V CDR1 and CDR2: WSHSY, SAAADI. Trimming removed 8 bases at V and 12 bases at J, with 19 bases between. This CDR3 comprises 12 residues. CDR3 bases: TGCGCCAGCTCCAGATCGGACTTCTCAACTTTCTTT. Its protein product is CASSRSDFSTFF.

The chain's CDR3 is CASRGQGPGELFF. In DNA form, the CDR3 reads TGTGCCAGCAGAGGACAGGGGCCTGGGGAGCTGTTTTTT. This chain connects TRBV25-1 to TRBJ2-2; 9 positions agree with TRBD1. The CDR3 is 13 amino acids. Losses at the gene ends were 6 bases for V and 8 bases for J; bases not matched to a gene: 4. From germline, CDR1 is MGHDK and CDR2 SYGVNS.

The V call is TRBV5-1, the J call TRBJ2-6; 9 bases match TRBD1. With 1 base clipped from V and 2 bases from J, the junction kept 10 bases outside the gene matches. Germline CDR1 SGHRS, CDR2 YFSETQ. The CDR3 contains 19 residues. The CDR3 region is CASSLFTGTGSPGANVLTF. CDR3 in DNA: TGCGCCAGCAGCTTGTTCACCGGGACAGGGTCTCCTGGGGCCAACGTCCTGACTTTC.

V gene TRBV30 combines with J gene TRBJ1-1; D remains unclear. Trimming left V 4 bases short and J 5 bases short, with 11 bases between. The CDR3 spans 12 residues. Germline-derived CDR1 and CDR2 are GTSNPN and SVGIG (reference sequence). CDR3 in amino acids: CAWTGSGTEAFF. In DNA, the CDR3 is TGTGCCTGGACAGGCTCGGGGACTGAAGCTTTCTTT.